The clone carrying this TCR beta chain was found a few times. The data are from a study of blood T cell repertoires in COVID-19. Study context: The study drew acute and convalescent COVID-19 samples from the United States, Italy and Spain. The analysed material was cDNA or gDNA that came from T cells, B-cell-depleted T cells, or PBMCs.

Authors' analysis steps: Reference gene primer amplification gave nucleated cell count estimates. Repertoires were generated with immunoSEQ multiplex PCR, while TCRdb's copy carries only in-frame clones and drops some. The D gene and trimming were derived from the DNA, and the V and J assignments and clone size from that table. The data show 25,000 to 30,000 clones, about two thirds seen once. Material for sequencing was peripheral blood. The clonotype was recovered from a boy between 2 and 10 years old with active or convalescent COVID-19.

The DNA of the CDR3 is TGTGCCAGCAGCCCTAAGTACAGGGGATGGTATGGCTACACCTTC. Amino acids: CASSPKYRGWYGYTF. This chain connects TRBV28 to TRBJ1-2, with 7 positions matching TRBD1. In germline, CDR1 is MDHEN, CDR2 SYDVKM. J gave up 5 bases and V 6 bases, and 12 bases lay outside the gene matches. This CDR3 spans 15 amino acids.